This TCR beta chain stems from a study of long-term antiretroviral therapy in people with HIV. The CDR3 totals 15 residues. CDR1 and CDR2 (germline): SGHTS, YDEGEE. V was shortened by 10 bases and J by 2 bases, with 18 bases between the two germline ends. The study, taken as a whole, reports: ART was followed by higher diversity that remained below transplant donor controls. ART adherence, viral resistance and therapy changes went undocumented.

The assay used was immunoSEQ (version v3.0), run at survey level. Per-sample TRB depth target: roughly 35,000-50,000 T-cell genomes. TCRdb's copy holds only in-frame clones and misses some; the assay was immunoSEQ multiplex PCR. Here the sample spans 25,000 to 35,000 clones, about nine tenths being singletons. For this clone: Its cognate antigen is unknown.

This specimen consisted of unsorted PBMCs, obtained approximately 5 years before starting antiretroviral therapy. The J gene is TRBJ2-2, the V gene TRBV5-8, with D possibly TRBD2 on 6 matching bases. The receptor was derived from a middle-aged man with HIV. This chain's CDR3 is CALKRRALNTGELFF. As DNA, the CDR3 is TGTGCCCTCAAAAGGAGGGCCTTAAACACCGGGGAGCTGTTTTTT.